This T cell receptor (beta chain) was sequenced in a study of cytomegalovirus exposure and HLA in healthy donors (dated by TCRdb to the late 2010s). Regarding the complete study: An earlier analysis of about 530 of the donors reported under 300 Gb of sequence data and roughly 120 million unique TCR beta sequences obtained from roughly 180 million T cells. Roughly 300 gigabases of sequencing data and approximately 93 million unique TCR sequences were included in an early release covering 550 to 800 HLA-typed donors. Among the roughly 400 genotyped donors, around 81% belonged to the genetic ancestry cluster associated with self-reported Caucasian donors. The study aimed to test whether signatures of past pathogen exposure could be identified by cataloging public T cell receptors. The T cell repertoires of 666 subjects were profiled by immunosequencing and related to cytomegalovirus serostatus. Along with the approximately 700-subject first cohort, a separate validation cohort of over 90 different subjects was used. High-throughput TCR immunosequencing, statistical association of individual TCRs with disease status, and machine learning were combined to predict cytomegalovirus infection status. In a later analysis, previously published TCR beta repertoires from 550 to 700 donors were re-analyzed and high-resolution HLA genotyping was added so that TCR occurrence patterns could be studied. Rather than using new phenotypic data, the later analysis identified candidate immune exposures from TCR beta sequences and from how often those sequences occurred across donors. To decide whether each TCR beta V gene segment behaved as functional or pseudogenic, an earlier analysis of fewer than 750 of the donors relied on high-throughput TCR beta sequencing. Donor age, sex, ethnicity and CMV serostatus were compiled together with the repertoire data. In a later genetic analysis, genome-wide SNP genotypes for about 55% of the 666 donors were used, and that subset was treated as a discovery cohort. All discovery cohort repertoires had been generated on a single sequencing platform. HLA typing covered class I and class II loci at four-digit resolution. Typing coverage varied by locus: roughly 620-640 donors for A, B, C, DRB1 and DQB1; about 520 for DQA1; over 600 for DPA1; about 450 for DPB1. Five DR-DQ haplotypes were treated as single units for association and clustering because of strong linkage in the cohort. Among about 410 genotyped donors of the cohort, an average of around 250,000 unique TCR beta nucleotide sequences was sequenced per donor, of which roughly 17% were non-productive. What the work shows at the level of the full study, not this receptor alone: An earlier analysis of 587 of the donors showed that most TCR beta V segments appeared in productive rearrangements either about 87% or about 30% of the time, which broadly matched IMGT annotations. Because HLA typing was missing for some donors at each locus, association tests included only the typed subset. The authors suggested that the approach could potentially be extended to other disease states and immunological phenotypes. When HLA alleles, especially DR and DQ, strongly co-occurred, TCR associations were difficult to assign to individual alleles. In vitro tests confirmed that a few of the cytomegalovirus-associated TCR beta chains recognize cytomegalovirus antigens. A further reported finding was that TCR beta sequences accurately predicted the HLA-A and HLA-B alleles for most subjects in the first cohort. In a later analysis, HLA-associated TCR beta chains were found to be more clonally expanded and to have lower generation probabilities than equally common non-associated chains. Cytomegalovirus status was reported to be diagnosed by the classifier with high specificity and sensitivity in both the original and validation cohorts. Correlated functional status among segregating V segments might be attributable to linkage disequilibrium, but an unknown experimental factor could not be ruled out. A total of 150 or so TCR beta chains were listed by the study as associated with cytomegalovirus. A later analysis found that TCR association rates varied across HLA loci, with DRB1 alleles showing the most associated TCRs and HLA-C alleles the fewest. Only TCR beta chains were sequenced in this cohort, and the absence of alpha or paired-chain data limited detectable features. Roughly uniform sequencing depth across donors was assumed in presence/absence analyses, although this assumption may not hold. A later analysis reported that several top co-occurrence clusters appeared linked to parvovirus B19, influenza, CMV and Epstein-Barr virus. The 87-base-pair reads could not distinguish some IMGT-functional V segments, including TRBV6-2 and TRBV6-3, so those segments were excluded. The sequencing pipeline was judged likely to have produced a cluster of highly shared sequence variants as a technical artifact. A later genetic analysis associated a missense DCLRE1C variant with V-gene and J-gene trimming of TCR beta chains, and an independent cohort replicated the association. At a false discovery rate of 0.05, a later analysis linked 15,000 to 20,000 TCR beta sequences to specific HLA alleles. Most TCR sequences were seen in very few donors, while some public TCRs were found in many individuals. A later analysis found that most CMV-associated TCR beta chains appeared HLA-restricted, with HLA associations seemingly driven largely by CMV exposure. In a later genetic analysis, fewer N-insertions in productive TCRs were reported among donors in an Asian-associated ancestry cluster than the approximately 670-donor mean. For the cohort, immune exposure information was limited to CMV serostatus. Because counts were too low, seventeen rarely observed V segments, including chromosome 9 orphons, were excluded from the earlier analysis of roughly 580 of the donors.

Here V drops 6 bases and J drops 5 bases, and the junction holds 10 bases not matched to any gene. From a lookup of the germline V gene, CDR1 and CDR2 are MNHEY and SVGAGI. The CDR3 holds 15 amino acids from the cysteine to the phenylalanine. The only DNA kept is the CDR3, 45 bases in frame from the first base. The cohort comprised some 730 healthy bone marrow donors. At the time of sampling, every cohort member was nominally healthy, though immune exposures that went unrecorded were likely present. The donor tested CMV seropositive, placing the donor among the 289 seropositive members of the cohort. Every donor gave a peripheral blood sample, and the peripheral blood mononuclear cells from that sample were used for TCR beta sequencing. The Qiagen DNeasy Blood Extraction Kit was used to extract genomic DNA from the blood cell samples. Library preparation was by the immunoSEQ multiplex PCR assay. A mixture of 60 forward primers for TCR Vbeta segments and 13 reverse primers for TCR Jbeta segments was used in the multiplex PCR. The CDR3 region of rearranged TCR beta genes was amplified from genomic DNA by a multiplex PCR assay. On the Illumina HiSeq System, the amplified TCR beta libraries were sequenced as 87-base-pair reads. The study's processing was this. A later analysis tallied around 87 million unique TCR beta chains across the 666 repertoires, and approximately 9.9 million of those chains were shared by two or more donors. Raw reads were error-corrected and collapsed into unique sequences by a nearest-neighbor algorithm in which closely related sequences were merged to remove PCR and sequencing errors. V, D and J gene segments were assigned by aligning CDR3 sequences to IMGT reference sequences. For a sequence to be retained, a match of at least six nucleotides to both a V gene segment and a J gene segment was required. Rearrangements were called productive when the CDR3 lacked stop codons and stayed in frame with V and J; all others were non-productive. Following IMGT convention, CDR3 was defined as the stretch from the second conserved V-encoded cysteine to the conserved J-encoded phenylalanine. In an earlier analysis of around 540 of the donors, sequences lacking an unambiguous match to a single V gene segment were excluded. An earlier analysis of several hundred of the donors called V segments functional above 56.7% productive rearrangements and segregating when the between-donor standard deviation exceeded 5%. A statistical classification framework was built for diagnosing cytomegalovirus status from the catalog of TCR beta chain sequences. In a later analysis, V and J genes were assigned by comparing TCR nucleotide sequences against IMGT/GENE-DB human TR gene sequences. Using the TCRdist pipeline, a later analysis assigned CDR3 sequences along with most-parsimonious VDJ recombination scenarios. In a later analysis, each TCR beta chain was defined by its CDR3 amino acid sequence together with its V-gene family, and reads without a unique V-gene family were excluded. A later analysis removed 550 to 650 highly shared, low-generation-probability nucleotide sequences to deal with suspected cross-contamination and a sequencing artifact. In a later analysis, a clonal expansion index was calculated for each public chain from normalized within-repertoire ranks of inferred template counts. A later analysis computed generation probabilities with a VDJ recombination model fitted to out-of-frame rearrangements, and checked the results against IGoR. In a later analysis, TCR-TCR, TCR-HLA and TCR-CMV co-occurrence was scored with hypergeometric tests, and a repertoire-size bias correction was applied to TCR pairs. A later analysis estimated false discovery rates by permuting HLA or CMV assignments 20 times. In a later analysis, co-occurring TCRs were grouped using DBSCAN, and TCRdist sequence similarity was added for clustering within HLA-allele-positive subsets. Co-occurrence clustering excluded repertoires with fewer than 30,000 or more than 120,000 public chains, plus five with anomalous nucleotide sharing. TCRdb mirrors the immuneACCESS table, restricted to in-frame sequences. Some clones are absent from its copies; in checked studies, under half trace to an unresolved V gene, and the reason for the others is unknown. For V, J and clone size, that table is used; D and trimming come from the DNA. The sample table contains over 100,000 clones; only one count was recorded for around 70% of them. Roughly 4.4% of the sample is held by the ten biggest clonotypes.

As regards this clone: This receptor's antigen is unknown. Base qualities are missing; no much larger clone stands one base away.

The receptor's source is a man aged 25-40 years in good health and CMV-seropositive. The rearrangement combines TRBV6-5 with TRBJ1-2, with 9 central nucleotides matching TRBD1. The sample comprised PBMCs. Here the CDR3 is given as CASRTGQGNIYGYTF. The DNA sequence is TGTGCCAGCAGAACCGGACAGGGGAATATATATGGCTACACCTTC.